The entry that follows covers one TCR beta chain sequence. Its matching antigen is unknown. The CDR3 length is 15 residues. V dropped 1 base and J dropped 2 bases, with 10 bases sitting between them. The V gene's germline CDR1 is MGHRA and CDR2 YSYEKL. Sequenced by immunoSEQ multiplex PCR; TCRdb stores in-frame clones only, minus some. The sample comprises under 200,000 clones, about 90% of which are singletons, and 4.5% to 7% rests with the top ten. The data were obtained in a study of cytomegalovirus exposure and HLA in healthy donors. Study background: The same platform was used for the 90 to 150 validation repertoires as for the approximately 730 first-cohort repertoires, as reported in a later analysis.

Points from the study as a whole: Altogether, 150 to 200 TCR beta chains were recorded as cytomegalovirus-associated. In vitro experiments confirmed that a few CMV-associated chains were specific for CMV antigens. For cytomegalovirus status, the classifier reportedly gave diagnoses with high specificity and sensitivity.

The rearrangement joins TRBV4-1 to TRBJ2-3; tentatively, D is TRBD2 (6 bases). This clonotype was obtained from a young woman in good health and CMV-seronegative. Material for sequencing was PBMCs. CDR3 sequence (DNA): TGCGCCAGCAGCCAAGTTGGGGGGAACACAGATACGCAGTATTTT. Protein sequence: CASSQVGGNTDTQYF.